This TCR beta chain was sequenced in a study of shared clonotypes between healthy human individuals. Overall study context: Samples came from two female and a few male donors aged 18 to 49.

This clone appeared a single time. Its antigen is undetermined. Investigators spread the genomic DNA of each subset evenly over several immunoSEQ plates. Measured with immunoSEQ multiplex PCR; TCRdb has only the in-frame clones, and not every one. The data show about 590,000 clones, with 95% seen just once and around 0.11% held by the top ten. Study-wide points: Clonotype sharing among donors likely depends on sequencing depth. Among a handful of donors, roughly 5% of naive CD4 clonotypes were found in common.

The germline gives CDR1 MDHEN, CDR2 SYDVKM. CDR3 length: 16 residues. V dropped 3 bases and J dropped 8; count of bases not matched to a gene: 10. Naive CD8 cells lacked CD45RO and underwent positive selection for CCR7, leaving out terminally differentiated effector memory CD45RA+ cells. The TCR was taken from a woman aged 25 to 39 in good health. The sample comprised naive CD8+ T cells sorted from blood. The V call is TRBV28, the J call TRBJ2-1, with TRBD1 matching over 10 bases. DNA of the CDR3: TGTGCCAGCAGTTTCTCCGGGGACAGGGGTACCTATGAGCAGTTCTTC. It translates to CASSFSGDRGTYEQFF.